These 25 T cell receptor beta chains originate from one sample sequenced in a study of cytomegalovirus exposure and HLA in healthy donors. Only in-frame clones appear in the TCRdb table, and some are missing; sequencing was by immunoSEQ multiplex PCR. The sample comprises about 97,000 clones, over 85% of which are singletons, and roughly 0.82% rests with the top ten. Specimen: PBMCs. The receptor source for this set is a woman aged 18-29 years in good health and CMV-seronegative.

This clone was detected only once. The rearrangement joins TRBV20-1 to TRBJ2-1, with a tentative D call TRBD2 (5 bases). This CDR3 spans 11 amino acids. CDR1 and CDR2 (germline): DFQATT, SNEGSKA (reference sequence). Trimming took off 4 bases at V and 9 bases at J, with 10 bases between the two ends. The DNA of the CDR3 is TGCAGTGCTAAGCGGTGGGGTGAGCAGTTCTTC. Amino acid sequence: CSAKRWGEQFF.

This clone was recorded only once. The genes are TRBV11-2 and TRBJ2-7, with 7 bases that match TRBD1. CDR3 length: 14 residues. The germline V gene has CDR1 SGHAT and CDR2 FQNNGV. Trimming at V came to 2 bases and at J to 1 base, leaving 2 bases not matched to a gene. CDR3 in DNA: TGTGCCAGCAGCTTAACAGGGGCGTCCTACGAGCAGTACTTC. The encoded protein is CASSLTGASYEQYF.

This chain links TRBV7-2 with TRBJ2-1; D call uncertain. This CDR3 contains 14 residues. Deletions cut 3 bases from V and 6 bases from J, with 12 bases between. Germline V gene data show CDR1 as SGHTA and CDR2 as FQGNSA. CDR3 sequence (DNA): TGTGCCAGCAGCTTGACCCTATCTAGCAATGAGCAGTTCTTC. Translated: CASSLTLSSNEQFF.

CDR3 nucleotides: TGTGCCAGCAAAGCGGGACTCTATAGCAATCAGCCCCAGCATTTT. It yields the protein CASKAGLYSNQPQHF. This chain connects TRBV27 to TRBJ1-5; possible D gene TRBD1, 5 bases. The V gene lost 7 bases and the J gene lost 0 bases, with 13 bases spanning the gap. CDR3 length equals 15 residues. CDR1 and CDR2 from the germline V gene are MNHEY and SMNVEV (reference sequence).

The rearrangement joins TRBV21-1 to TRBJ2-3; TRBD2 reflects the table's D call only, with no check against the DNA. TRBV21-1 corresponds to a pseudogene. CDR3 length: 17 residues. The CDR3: CASSKGKREGDTDTQYF. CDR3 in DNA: TGTGCCAGCAGCAAAGGAAAGCGGGAGGGGGACACAGATACGCAGTATTTT.

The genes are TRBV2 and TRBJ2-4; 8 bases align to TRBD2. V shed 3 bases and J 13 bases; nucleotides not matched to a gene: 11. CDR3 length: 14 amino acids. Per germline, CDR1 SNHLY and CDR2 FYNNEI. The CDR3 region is CASSESGSGAVQYF. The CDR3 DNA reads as TGTGCCAGCAGTGAGTCTGGTAGCGGGGCCGTACAGTACTTC.

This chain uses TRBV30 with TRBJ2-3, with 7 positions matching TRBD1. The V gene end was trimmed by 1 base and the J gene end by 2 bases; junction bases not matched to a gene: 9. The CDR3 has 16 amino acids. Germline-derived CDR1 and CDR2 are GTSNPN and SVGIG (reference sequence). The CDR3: CAWSGAGGQYTDTQYF. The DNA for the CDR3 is TGTGCCTGGAGTGGGGCTGGGGGACAGTACACAGATACGCAGTATTTT.

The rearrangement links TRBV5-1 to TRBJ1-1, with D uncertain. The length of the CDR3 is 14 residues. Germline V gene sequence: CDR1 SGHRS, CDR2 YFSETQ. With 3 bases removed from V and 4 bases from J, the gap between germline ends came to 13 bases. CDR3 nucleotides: TGCGCCAGCAGCTCCCGGCTAGACTTCACTGAAGCTTTCTTT. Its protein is CASSSRLDFTEAFF.

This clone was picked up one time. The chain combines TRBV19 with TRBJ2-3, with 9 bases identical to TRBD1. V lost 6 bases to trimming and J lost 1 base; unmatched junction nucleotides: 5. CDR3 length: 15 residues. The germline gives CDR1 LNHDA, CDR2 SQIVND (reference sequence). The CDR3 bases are TGTGCCAGTAGCCTTGACAGGGGGGGCACAGATACGCAGTATTTT. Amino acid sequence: CASSLDRGGTDTQYF.

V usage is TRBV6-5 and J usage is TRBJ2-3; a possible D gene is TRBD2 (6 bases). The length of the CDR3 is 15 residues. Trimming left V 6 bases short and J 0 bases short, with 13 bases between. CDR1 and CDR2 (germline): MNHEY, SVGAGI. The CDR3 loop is CASSRLETSTDTQYF. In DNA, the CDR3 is TGTGCCAGCAGCCGACTAGAAACTAGCACAGATACGCAGTATTTT.

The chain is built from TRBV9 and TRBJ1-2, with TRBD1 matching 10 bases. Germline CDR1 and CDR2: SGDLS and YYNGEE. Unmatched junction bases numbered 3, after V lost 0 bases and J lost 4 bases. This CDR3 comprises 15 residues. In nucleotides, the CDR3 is TGTGCCAGCAGCGTAGTGGGGACAGGGGCCTATGGCTACACCTTC. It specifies CASSVVGTGAYGYTF.

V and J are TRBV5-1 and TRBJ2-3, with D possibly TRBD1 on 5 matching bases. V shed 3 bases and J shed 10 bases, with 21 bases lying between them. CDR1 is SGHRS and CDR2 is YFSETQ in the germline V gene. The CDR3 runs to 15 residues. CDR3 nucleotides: TGCGCCAGCAGCTCTGGGGCCTCCCGGTATGCGGCGCAGTATTTT. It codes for CASSSGASRYAAQYF.

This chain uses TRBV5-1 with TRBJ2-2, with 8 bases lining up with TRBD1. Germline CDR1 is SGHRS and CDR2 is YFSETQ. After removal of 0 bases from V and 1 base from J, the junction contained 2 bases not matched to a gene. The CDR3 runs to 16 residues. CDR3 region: CASSLDGTGNTGELFF. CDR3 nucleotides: TGCGCCAGCAGCTTGGACGGGACAGGGAACACCGGGGAGCTGTTTTTT.

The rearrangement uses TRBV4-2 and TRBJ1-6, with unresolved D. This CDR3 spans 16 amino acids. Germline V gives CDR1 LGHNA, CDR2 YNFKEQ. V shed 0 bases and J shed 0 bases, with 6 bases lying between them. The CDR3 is CASSQDMSSYNSPLHF. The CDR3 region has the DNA TGTGCCAGCAGCCAAGATATGAGCTCCTATAATTCACCCCTCCACTTT.

The CDR3 loop reads CASSQKDSPNYGYTF. DNA for the CDR3: TGCGCCAGCAGTCAAAAGGACAGTCCTAACTATGGCTACACCTTC. The chain joins TRBV23-1 to TRBJ1-2, with a weak D call TRBD1 (6 bases). TRBV23-1 qualifies as an ORF whose function is uncertain. The V end lost 2 bases, the J end lost 0 bases, and 10 bases lay between the germline ends. This CDR3 has 15 residues.

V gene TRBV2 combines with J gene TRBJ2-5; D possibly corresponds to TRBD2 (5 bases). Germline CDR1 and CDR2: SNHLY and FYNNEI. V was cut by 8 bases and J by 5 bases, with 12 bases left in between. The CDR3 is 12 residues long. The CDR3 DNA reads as TGTGCCAGCCCCGCTAGCCGGGAGACCCAGTACTTC. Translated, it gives CASPASRETQYF.

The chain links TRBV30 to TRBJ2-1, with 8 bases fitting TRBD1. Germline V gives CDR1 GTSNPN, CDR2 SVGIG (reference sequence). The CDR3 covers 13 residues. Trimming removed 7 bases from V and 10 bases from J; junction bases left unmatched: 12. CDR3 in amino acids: CAYPGQVTIEQFF. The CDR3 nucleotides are TGTGCCTACCCGGGACAGGTGACCATCGAGCAGTTCTTC.

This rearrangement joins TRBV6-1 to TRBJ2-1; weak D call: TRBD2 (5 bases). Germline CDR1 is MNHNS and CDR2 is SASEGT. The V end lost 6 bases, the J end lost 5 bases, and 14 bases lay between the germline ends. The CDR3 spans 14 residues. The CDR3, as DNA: TGTGCCAGCAGCGAGAATAGCGCACACAATGAGCAGTTCTTC. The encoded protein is CASSENSAHNEQFF.

Written as DNA, the CDR3 is TGTGCCACCAGCAGAGACCTGACAGGGTCTTACGAGCAGTACTTC. Translation gives CATSRDLTGSYEQYF. This rearrangement joins TRBV15 to TRBJ2-7; 7 bases line up with TRBD1. The V gene's germline CDR1 is LNHNV and CDR2 YYDKDF (reference sequence). The CDR3 totals 15 residues. The junction had 6 bases not matched to a gene; V was cut back by 0 bases and J by 4 bases.

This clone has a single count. The CDR3 DNA follows: TGTGCCAGCAGCGGAACCAGGGGGCGTAATGAGCAGTTCTTC. This encodes CASSGTRGRNEQFF. The V gene is TRBV5-6, the J gene TRBJ2-1; TRBD1 matches at 8 bases. CDR3 length: 14 amino acids. Per germline, CDR1 SGHDT and CDR2 YYEEEE. The ends lost 4 bases at V and 7 bases at J; junction bases unmatched: 7.

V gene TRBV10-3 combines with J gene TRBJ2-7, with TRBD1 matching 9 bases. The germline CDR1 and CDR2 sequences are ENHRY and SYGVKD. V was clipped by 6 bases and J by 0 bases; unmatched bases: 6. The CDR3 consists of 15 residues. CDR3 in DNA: TGTGCCATCAGGGAGGACAGGGGAGACTCCTACGAGCAGTACTTC. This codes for CAIREDRGDSYEQYF.

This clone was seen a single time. CDR3 protein: CASSLEGASQPQHF. CDR3 bases: TGTGCCAGCAGCTTAGAGGGGGCCAGTCAGCCCCAGCATTTT. The chain employs TRBV7-8 and TRBJ1-5; 7 positions match TRBD1. Trimming removed 1 base from V and 6 bases from J; junction bases left unmatched: 3. The CDR3 has 14 residues. Germline V gene data show CDR1 as SGHVS and CDR2 as FQNEAQ.

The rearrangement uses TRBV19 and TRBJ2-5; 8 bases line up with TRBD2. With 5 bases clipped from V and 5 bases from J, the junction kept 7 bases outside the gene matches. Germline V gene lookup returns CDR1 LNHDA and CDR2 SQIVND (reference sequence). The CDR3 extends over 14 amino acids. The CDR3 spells CASSGLAGLETQYF. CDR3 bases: TGTGCCAGTAGTGGGCTAGCGGGCCTGGAGACCCAGTACTTC. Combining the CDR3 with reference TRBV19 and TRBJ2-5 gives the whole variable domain DGGITQSPKYLFRKEGQNVTLSCEQNLNHDAMYWYRQDPGQGLRLIYYSQIVNDFQKGDIAEGYSVSREKKESFPLTVTSAQKNPTAFYLCASSGLAGLETQYFGPGTRLLVL.

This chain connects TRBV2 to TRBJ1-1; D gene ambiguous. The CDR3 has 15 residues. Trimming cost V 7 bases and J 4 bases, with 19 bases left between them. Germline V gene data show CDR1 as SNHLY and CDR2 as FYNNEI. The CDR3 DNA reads TGTGCCAGCAATCGTGACGCAGCGTCCGGCACTGAAGCTTTCTTT. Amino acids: CASNRDAASGTEAFF.

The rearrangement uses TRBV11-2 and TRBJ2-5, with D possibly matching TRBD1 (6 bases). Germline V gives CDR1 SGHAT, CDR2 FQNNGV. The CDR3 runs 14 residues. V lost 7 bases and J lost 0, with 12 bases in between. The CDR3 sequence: CASKTTGYQETQYF. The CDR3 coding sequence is TGTGCCAGCAAGACGACAGGCTACCAAGAGACCCAGTACTTC.